This record concerns one T cell receptor (beta chain) sequence. Its matching antigen is unknown. An end of the junction does not agree with germline; a read error may underlie this. The data were taken from a study of cytomegalovirus exposure and HLA in healthy donors. The PCR employed 60 Vbeta primers together with 13 Jbeta primers. Method: immunoSEQ multiplex PCR; TCRdb's copy keeps in-frame clones and lacks some. Of 150,000 to 200,000 clones in the sample, approximately 80% were seen once. Germline V CDR1 and CDR2: MNHEY, SVGAGI. This CDR3 contains 15 residues. Study-wide results and limits: Later analysis associated a missense DCLRE1C variant with TCR beta V- and J-gene trimming. The authors assumed roughly uniform sequencing depth across donors for presence/absence analyses. Reportedly, cytomegalovirus status was diagnosed with high sensitivity and specificity. TCR sequences were mostly rare, though some public TCRs occurred in many donors.

The material sequenced was PBMCs. V is TRBV6-5 and J is TRBJ1-5; D not certain. This clonotype was sampled from a female donor in good health and CMV-seronegative. The CDR3 DNA is TGTGCCAGCAGTCACTCAAATATTAGCAATCAGCCCCAGCATTTT. As protein: CASSHSNISNQPQHF.